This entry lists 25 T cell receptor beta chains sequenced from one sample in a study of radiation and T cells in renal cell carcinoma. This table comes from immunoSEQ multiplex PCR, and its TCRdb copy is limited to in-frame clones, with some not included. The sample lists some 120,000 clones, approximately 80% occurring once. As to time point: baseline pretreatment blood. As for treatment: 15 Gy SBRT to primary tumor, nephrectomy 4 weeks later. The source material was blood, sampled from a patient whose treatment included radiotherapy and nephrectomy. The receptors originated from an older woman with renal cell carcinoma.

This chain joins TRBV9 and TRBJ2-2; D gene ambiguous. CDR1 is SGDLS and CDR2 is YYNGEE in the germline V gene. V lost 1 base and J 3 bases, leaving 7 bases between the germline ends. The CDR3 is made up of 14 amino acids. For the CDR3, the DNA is TGTGCCAGCAGCGTATTTGGGGACACCGGGGAGCTGTTTTTT. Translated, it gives CASSVFGDTGELFF. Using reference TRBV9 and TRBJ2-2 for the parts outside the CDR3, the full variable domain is DSGVTQTPKHLITATGQRVTLRCSPRSGDLSVYWYQQSLDQGLQFLIQYYNGEERAKGNILERFSAQQFPDLHSELNLSSLELGDSALYFCASSVFGDTGELFFGEGSRLTVL.

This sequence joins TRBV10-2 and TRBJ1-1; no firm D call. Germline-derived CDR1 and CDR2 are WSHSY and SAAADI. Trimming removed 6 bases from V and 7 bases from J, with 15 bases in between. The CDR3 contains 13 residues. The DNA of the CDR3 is TGCGCCAGCAGATCTGTAGGCCGCGATGAAGCTTTCTTT. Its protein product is CASRSVGRDEAFF.

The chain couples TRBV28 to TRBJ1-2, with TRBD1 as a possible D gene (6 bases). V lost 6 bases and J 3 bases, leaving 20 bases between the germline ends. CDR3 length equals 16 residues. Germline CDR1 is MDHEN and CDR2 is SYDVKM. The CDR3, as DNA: TGTGCCAGCAGGGCCGTTGAAGGGGGGATTCACTATGGCTACACCTTC. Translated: CASRAVEGGIHYGYTF.

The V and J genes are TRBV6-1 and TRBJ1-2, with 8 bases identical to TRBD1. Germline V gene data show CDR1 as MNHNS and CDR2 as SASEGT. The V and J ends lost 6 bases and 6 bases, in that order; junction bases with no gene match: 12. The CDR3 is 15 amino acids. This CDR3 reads CASRHPPGGQDGYTF. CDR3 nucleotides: TGTGCCAGCAGACACCCTCCCGGGGGACAGGATGGCTACACCTTC.

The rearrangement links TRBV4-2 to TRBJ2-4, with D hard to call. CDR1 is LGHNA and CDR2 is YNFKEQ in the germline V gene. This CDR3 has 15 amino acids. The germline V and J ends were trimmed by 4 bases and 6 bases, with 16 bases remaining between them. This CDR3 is CASSPDSALLNIQYF. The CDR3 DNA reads TGTGCCAGCAGCCCTGATTCAGCTCTCTTAAACATTCAGTACTTC.

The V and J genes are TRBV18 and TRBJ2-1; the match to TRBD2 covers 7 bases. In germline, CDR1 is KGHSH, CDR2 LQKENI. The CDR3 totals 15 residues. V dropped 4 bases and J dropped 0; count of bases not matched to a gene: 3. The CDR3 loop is CASSLGRDSYNEQFF. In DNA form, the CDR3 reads TGTGCCAGCTCACTAGGGAGGGACTCCTACAATGAGCAGTTCTTC.

The CDR3 sequence is CASSKMSDCPSWSYEQYF. Here the CDR3 DNA reads TGTGCCAGCAGCAAAATGTCGGACTGTCCGTCGTGGTCCTACGAGCAGTACTTC. The gene calls are TRBV21-1 and TRBJ2-7; the table's D gene call, TRBD2, was not cross checked with the DNA. TRBV21-1 is a listed pseudogene. The CDR3 loop spans 18 amino acids.

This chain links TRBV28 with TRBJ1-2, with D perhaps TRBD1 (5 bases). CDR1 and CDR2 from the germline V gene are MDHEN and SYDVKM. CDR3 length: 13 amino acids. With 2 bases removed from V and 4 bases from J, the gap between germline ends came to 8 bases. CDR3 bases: TGTGCCAGCAGTTTAGAACAGGCCTATGGCTACACCTTC. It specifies CASSLEQAYGYTF.

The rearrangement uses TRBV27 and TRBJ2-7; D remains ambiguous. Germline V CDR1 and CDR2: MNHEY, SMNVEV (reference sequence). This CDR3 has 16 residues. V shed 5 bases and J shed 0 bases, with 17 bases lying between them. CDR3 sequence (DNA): TGTGCCAGCAGTCCCCGAGGAAGTCCCCTCTCCTACGAGCAGTACTTC. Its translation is CASSPRGSPLSYEQYF.

CDR3 nucleotide sequence: TGTGCCAGCAGCTTTCCCTCAGGAAACACCATATATTTT. Its protein is CASSFPSGNTIYF. The genes are TRBV7-9 and TRBJ1-3; no firm D call. The CDR3 has 13 amino acids. Germline-derived CDR1 and CDR2 are SEHNR and FQNEAQ (reference sequence). V was pared by 3 bases and J by 4 bases, with 7 bases between.

DNA of the CDR3: TGTGCCAGCAGCCAGGGGATCACTGAAGCTTTCTTT. It codes for CASSQGITEAFF. The V gene is TRBV7-9, the J gene TRBJ1-1; D may be TRBD1 (6 bases). The CDR3 is 12 residues long. Per germline, CDR1 SEHNR and CDR2 FQNEAQ (reference sequence). Deletions cut 5 bases from V and 4 bases from J, with 8 bases between.

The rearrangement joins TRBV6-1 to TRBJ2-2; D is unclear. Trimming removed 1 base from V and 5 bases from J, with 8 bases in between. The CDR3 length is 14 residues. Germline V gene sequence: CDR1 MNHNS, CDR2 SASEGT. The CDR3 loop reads CASSEVHATGELFF. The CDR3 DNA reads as TGTGCCAGCAGTGAAGTCCATGCGACCGGGGAGCTGTTTTTT.

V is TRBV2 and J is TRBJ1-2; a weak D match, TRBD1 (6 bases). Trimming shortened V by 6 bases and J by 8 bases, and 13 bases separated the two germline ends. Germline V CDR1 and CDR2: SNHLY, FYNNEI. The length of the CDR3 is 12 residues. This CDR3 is CASSPTGWGYTF. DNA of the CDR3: TGTGCCAGCAGCCCAACAGGGTGGGGCTACACCTTC.

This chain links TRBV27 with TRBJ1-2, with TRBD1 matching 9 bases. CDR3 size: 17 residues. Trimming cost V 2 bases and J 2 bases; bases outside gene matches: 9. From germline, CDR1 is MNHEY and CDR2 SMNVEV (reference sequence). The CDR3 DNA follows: TGTGCCAGCAGTTTAAGTCGCAGGACAGGGGAAAACTATGGCTACACCTTC. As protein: CASSLSRRTGENYGYTF.

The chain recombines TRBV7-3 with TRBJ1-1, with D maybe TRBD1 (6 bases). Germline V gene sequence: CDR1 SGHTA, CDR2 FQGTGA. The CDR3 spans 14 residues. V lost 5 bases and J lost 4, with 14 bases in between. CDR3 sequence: CASSVQGGITEAFF. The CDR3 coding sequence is TGTGCCAGCAGCGTACAAGGGGGAATCACTGAAGCTTTCTTT.

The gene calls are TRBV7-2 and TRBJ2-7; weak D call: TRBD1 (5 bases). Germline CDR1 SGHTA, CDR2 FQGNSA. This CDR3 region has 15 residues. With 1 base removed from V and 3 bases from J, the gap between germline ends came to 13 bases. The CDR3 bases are TGTGCCAGCAGCTTAGTTTCACAGGCTCTCTACGAGCAGTACTTC. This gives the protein CASSLVSQALYEQYF.

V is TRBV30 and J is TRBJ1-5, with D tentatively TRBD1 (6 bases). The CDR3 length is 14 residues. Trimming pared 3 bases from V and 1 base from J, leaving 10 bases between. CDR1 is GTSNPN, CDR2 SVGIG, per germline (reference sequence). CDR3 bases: TGTGCCTGGAGGGACAGTAGGAGCAATCAGCCCCAGCATTTT. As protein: CAWRDSRSNQPQHF. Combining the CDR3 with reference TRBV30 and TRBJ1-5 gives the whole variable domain SQTIHQWPATLVQPVGSPLSLECTVEGTSNPNLYWYRQAAGRGLQLLFYSVGIGQISSEVPQNLSASRPQDRQFILSSKKLLLSDSGFYLCAWRDSRSNQPQHFGDGTRLSIL.

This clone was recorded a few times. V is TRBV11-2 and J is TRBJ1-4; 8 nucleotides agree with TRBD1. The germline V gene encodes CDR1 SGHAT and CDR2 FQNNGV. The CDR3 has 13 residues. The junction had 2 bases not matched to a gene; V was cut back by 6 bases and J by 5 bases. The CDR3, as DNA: TGTGCCAGCAGGAGGGACAGGAATGAAAAACTGTTTTTT. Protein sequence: CASRRDRNEKLFF.

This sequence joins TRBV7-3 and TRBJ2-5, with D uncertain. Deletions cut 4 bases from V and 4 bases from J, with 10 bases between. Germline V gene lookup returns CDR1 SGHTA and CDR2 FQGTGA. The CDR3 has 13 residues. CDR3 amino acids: CASSYGLTETQYF. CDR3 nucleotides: TGTGCCAGCAGCTACGGGTTAACAGAGACCCAGTACTTC.

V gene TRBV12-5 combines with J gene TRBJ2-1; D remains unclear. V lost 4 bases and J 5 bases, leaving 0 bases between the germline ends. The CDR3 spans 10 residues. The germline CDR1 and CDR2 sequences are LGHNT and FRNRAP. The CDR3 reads CASGYNEQFF. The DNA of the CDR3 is TGTGCTAGTGGTTACAATGAGCAGTTCTTC.

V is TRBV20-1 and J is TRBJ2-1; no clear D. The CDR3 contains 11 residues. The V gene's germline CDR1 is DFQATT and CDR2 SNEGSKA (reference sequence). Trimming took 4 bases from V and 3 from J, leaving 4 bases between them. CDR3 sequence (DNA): TGCAGTGCTACTAGCTACAATGAGCAGTTCTTC. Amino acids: CSATSYNEQFF.

The CDR3 DNA reads TGCGCCAGCAGCCCAGACAGGGGCCAGCCAAATGAGCAGTTCTTC. This translates into CASSPDRGQPNEQFF. The chain couples TRBV5-1 to TRBJ2-1; 8 nucleotides agree with TRBD1. The junction had 10 bases not matched to a gene; V was cut back by 4 bases and J by 7 bases. CDR3 length: 15 residues. Germline values: CDR1 SGHRS, CDR2 YFSETQ.

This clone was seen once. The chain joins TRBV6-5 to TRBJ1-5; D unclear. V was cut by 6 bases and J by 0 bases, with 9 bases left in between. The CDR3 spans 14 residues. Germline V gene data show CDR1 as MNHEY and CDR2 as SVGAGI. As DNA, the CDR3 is TGTGCCAGCAGACCAAACAGTAGCAATCAGCCCCAGCATTTT. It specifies CASRPNSSNQPQHF.

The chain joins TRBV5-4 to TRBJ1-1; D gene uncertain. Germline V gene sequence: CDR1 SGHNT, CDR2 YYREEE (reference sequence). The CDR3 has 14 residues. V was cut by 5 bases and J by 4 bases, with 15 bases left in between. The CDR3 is CASRFREVSTEAFF. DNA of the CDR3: TGTGCCAGCAGATTCCGGGAGGTTTCCACTGAAGCTTTCTTT.

Here the CDR3 DNA reads TGTGCCTGGAACCAGGGTGAGCAGTTCTTC. Encoded protein: CAWNQGEQFF. V usage is TRBV30 and J usage is TRBJ2-1; a weak D match, TRBD1 (5 bases). V lost 4 bases and J 9 bases, leaving 7 bases between the germline ends. The V gene's germline CDR1 is GTSNPN and CDR2 SVGIG (reference sequence). The CDR3 runs to 10 residues.